The clone carrying this T cell receptor beta chain appeared many times. This sample was taken from a study of response to subunit inactivated influenza vaccine. TCRdb used MiXCR to reprocess the RT-PCR reads, holding one entry per CDR3 protein. Seen here are under 850,000 distinct CDR3 sequences, around a sixth observed once, and the top ten hold 9.5% to 13%. V dropped 3 bases and J dropped 5; count of bases not matched to a gene: 5. This CDR3 region has 13 residues. In germline, CDR1 is SGHRS, CDR2 YFSETQ. The source was PBMCs from blood, collected 5 days after vaccination. The TCR sequence derives from a man in his forties or fifties who received an inactivated influenza vaccine. V usage is TRBV5-1 and J usage is TRBJ2-7; 7 nucleotides agree with TRBD1. This CDR3 reads CASSYDRADEQYF. The CDR3 DNA reads as TGCGCCAGCAGCTACGACAGGGCGGACGAGCAGTACTTC.